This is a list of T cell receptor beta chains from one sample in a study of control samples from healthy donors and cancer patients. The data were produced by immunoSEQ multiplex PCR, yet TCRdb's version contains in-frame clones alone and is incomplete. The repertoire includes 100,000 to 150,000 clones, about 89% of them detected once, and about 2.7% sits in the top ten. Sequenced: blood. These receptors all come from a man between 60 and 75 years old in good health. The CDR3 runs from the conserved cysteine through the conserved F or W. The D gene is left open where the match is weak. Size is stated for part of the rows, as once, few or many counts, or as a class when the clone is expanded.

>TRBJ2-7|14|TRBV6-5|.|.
CASSWTYRANEQYF
TGTGCCAGCAGTTGGACATACCGTGCTAACGAGCAGTACTTC
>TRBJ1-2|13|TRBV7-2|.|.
CASSRDGLIGYTF
TGTGCCAGCAGCCGAGACGGCTTAATTGGCTACACCTTC
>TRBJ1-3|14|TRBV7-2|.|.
CASSLMYSGNTIYF
TGTGCCAGCAGCTTGATGTACTCTGGAAACACCATATATTTT
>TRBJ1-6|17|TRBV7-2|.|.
CASSPPNNYGSGSPLHF
TGTGCCAGCAGCCCCCCCAACAATTACGGTAGTGGTTCACCCCTCCACTTT
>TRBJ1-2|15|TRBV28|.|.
CASSLIVLGDYGYTF
TGTGCCAGCAGTTTAATCGTCCTGGGCGACTATGGCTACACCTTC
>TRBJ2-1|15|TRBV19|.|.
CASIRGDGSYNEQFF
TGTGCCAGTATAAGGGGGGACGGCTCCTACAATGAGCAGTTCTTC
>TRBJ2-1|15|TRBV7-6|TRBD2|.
CASSLGTSGVDEQFF
TGTGCCAGCAGTCTCGGGACTAGCGGGGTGGATGAGCAGTTCTTC
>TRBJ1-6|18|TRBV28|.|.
CASSLTQIISSYNSPLHF
TGTGCCAGCAGTTTGACGCAGATAATAAGCTCCTATAATTCACCCCTCCACTTT
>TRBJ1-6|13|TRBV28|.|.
CASDTGYNSPLHF
TGTGCCAGCGATACAGGGTATAATTCACCCCTCCACTTT
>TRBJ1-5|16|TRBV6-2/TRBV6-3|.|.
CASSYARPTGDEPQHF
TGTGCCAGCAGTTACGCCCGACCGACCGGGGATGAGCCCCAGCATTTT
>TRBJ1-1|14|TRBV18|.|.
CASSPQIGDTEAFF
TGTGCCAGCTCGCCACAGATAGGGGACACTGAAGCTTTCTTT
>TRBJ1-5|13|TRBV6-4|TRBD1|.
CASSEGQGQPQHF
TGTGCCAGCAGTGAAGGACAGGGTCAGCCCCAGCATTTT
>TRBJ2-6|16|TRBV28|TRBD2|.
CASSPGGGSGANVLTF
TGTGCCAGCAGTCCGGGGGGTGGCTCTGGGGCCAACGTCCTGACTTTC
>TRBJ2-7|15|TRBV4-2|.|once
CASSPTLPYNYEQYF
TGTGCCAGCAGCCCCACCCTACCCTACAATTACGAGCAGTACTTC
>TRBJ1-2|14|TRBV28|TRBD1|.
CASRQGAKSRGYTF
TGTGCCAGCAGACAGGGGGCCAAGTCTAGGGGCTACACCTTC
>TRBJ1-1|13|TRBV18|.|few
CASSMDVNTEAFF
TGTGCCAGCTCCATGGATGTAAACACTGAAGCTTTCTTT
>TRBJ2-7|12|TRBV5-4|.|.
CASSSGAYEQYF
TGTGCCAGCTCGTCCGGGGCCTACGAGCAGTACTTC
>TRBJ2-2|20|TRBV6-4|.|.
CAILGGLARSLYRGTGELFF
TGTGCCATACTCGGGGGGCTAGCGCGGTCACTCTACCGAGGGACCGGGGAGCTGTTTTTT
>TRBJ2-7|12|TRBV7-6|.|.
CASSLVQSEQYF
TGTGCCAGCAGCTTAGTGCAATCCGAGCAGTACTTC
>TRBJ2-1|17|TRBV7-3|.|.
CASSLDLRGAVNNEQFF
TGTGCCAGCAGCTTGGACCTTCGGGGGGCTGTAAACAATGAGCAGTTCTTC